Listed here are 10 T cell receptor beta chains from one sample, sequenced in a study of blood T cell repertoires in COVID-19. Assay: immunoSEQ multiplex PCR; the TCRdb copy retains only in-frame clones and omits some. The profile shows hundreds of thousands of clones, about 89% of them singletons. Sequenced input: PBMCs or T cells enriched from blood (not recorded which). The source of these receptors is a woman younger than 45 who had recovered from COVID-19.

The chain carries TRBV7-8 and TRBJ1-5; TRBD1 agrees at 7 bases. With 5 bases clipped from V and 3 bases from J, the junction kept 7 bases outside the gene matches. The CDR3 consists of 15 residues. Germline-derived CDR1 and CDR2 are SGHVS and FQNEAQ. The CDR3, as DNA: TGTGCCAGCAGCCGAGGGACAGACTTCAATCAGCCCCAGCATTTT. Amino acids: CASSRGTDFNQPQHF.

This clone was observed once. CDR3 nucleotide sequence: TGTGCCAGCATGGGAGGGGTAGATGGGGAGACCCAGTACTTC. It translates to CASMGGVDGETQYF. The rearrangement uses TRBV28 and TRBJ2-5, with 7 bases identical to TRBD2. The CDR3 has 14 residues. From germline, CDR1 is MDHEN and CDR2 SYDVKM. V lost 7 bases to trimming and J lost 5 bases; unmatched junction nucleotides: 10.

This clone was seen a single time. In DNA, the CDR3 is TGCGCCAGCAGCCCCCGGACTAGCGGGAATGAGCAGTTCTTC. Encoded protein: CASSPRTSGNEQFF. V usage is TRBV5-1 and J usage is TRBJ2-1; TRBD2 matches at 11 bases. The CDR3 loop spans 14 amino acids. The V gene end was trimmed by 4 bases and the J gene end by 7 bases; junction bases not matched to a gene: 4. CDR1 is SGHRS and CDR2 is YFSETQ in the germline V gene.

This clone was detected a few times. This sequence joins TRBV11-2 and TRBJ2-7; TRBD2 might be the D (5 bases). The CDR3 extends over 16 amino acids. CDR1 is SGHAT, CDR2 FQNNGV, per germline. The V gene lost 8 bases and the J gene lost 4 bases, with 24 bases spanning the gap. CDR3 nucleotides: TGTGCCAGCTCAGGACTTTTTGGGCCACGACCTTACGAGCAGTACTTC. Amino acids: CASSGLFGPRPYEQYF.

The chain recombines TRBV11-2 with TRBJ2-1, with no clear D. This CDR3 is built from 16 residues. V was cut by 5 bases and J by 0 bases, with 14 bases left in between. Germline assignment: CDR1 SGHAT and CDR2 FQNNGV. The CDR3: CASSPPGFGSYNEQFF. CDR3 sequence (DNA): TGTGCCAGCAGCCCCCCGGGTTTCGGCTCCTACAATGAGCAGTTCTTC.

V gene TRBV2 combines with J gene TRBJ1-2; 8 nucleotides line up with TRBD1. Germline trimming cut 6 bases from V and 8 bases from J; bases unmatched to any gene: 8. This CDR3 spans 13 amino acids. CDR1 is SNHLY and CDR2 is FYNNEI in the germline V gene. The CDR3 here is CASREGQDAGYTF. Written as DNA, the CDR3 is TGTGCCAGCAGGGAGGGACAGGATGCCGGCTACACCTTC.

The rearrangement joins TRBV6-5 to TRBJ1-5; no firm D call. The CDR3 is 16 amino acids. Between the trimmed V and J ends, which lost 3 bases and 6 bases, there was a span of 18 bases. The germline gives CDR1 MNHEY, CDR2 SVGAGI. The CDR3 nucleotides are TGTGCCAGCAGTTATTATCTCGTCGGAGGCGGTCAGCCCCAGCATTTT. Amino acids: CASSYYLVGGGQPQHF.

This clone was seen once. The chain has TRBV30 and TRBJ1-1, with D unclear. CDR1 is GTSNPN and CDR2 is SVGIG in the germline V gene (reference sequence). V lost 4 bases and J 4 bases, leaving 10 bases between the germline ends. The CDR3 has 12 residues. The CDR3 spells CAWTKEGTEAFF. CDR3 bases: TGTGCCTGGACGAAAGAGGGCACTGAAGCTTTCTTT.

V and J are TRBV20-1 and TRBJ1-2; 8 bases are shared with TRBD1. Looked up from germline, CDR1 is DFQATT and CDR2 is SNEGSKA (reference sequence). The CDR3 spans 11 residues. The V gene end was trimmed by 4 bases and the J gene end by 9 bases; junction bases not matched to a gene: 4. The CDR3 loop is CSAMDRVRYTF. Here the CDR3 DNA reads TGCAGTGCTATGGACAGGGTCCGCTACACCTTC.

Remarks on this clone: The junction does not match germline at one end; this may be a read error. This chain connects TRBV5-6 to TRBJ1-2; no firm D call. This CDR3 contains 14 residues. Germline lookup yields CDR1 SGHDT and CDR2 YYEEEE. The CDR3 region is CASSLGFGSPTNPF. In DNA form, the CDR3 reads TGTGCCAGCAGCCTGGGGTTCGGCAGCCCGACTAACCCCTTC. Full variable domain (missing parts from reference TRBV5-6 and TRBJ1-2): DAGVTQSPTHLIKTRGQQVTLRCSPKSGHDTVSWYQQALGQGPQFIFQYYEEEERQRGNFPDRFSGHQFPNYSSELNVNALLLGDSALYLCASSLGFGSPTNPFGSGTRLTVV.